Each of the 2 T cell receptor beta chains below was sequenced from the same sample in a study of blood T cell repertoires in COVID-19 (dated by TCRdb to about 2020). The receptor library was made with the immunoSEQ multiplex PCR assay. The table comes from immuneACCESS by way of TCRdb, which keeps in-frame sequences with V and J called. Part of the clones is missing from these tables; in studies checked, under half for an unresolved V gene and the rest for unknown reasons. The sample has around 100,000 clones on record, about 79% of them singletons. Together, the top ten hold approximately 3.6% of the sample. The sample was peripheral blood. The origin of the receptors is an elderly woman with active or convalescent COVID-19.

V gene TRBV19 combines with J gene TRBJ2-1, with 8 positions matching TRBD2. The germline gives CDR1 LNHDA, CDR2 SQIVND (reference sequence). J lost 6 bases, V lost 8 bases, and 6 bases had no gene match. This CDR3 spans 13 amino acids. This chain's CDR3 is CASGSGIVNEQFF. The CDR3 DNA reads TGTGCCAGTGGTAGCGGGATAGTCAATGAGCAGTTCTTC.

The sample holds one count of this clone. The chain recombines TRBV30 with TRBJ2-1; the match to TRBD2 covers 9 bases. V was clipped by 1 base and J by 6 bases; unmatched bases: 16. The CDR3 runs to 18 residues. Germline V gene data show CDR1 as GTSNPN and CDR2 as SVGIG (reference sequence). CDR3 nucleotide sequence: TGTGCCTGGAGTGCAAACGTGGGCTCTAGCGGGACCGGCAATGAGCAGTTCTTC. It specifies CAWSANVGSSGTGNEQFF. The variable domain in full, with the rest retrieved from reference TRBV30 and TRBJ2-1, is SQTIHQWPATLVQPVGSPLSLECTVEGTSNPNLYWYRQAAGRGLQLLFYSVGIGQISSEVPQNLSASRPQDRQFILSSKKLLLSDSGFYLCAWSANVGSSGTGNEQFFGPGTRLTVL.